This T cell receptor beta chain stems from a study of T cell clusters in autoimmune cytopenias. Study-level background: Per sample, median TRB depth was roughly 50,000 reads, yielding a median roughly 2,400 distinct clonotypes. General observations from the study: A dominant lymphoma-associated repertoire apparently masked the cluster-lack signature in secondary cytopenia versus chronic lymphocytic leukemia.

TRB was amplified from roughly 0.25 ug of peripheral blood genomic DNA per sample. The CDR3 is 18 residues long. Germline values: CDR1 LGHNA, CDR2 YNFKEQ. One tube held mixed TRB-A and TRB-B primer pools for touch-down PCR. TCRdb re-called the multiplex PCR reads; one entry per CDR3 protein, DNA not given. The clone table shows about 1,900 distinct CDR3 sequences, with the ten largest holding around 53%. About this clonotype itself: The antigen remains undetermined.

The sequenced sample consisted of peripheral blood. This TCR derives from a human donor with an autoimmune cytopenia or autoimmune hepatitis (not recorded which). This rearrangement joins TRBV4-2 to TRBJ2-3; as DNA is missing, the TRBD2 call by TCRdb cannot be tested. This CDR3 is CASSQWGGPGREVDTQYF.